This T cell receptor (beta chain) was captured in a study of T cell responses to AZD1222 COVID-19 vaccine. Study-level points and caveats: Among the donors, most were white British and more were female, and clonal diversity was possibly underestimated. Only a handful of AZD1222 recipients tested seropositive at baseline.

The CDR3 consists of 13 residues. CDR1 is SGHRS, CDR2 YFSETQ, per germline. Trimming cost V 6 bases and J 7 bases; bases outside gene matches: 6. Regarding this clone: No antigen is known for it.

Generated by immunoSEQ multiplex PCR, the TCRdb table keeps only in-frame clones and is missing some. The sample shows roughly 180,000 clones, about 91% of them seen only once. The chain uses TRBV5-1 and TRBJ1-2; 10 bases align to TRBD1. The material sequenced was peripheral blood, taken 28 days after the second AZD1222 dose. This TCR was sampled from an adult who received the AZD1222 COVID-19 vaccine. The CDR3 here is CASTTGGAGGYTF. The CDR3, as DNA: TGCGCCAGCACGACAGGGGGCGCGGGTGGCTACACCTTC.